The 10 T cell receptor beta chains listed next were all sequenced from one sample in a study of T-cell reconstitution after alpha-beta-depleted transplantation in children. Preparing the TCRbeta library involved the use of unique molecular identifiers. TCRdb analysed the PCR reads with MiXCR anew, one entry per CDR3 protein. Of 350,000 to 500,000 distinct CDR3 sequences listed, 43% are singletons. The sequencing used PBMCs, collected before TCRalphabeta/CD19-depleted stem cell transplant. The receptors here all came from a girl aged 2 to 10 with aplastic anemia, due to receive a stem cell transplant.

This clonotype showed up many times. V and J are TRBV9 and TRBJ1-2; D possibly corresponds to TRBD1 (5 bases). V gave up 4 bases and J gave up 7 bases, with 23 bases separating them. Germline CDR1 SGDLS, CDR2 YYNGEE. The CDR3 extends over 16 amino acids. The DNA for the CDR3 is TGTGCCAGCAGCCCGACGTTGGGACCGACACCTTCTGGCTACACCTTC. Its protein product is CASSPTLGPTPSGYTF.

The V and J genes are TRBV5-1 and TRBJ2-7; D perhaps matches TRBD2 (5 bases). CDR1 is SGHRS and CDR2 is YFSETQ in the germline V gene. CDR3 length: 15 amino acids. Trimming shortened V by 0 bases and J by 3 bases, and 13 bases separated the two germline ends. Here the CDR3 reads CASSLGQEARYEQYF. In nucleotides, the CDR3 is TGCGCCAGCAGCTTGGGTCAGGAGGCCCGCTACGAGCAGTACTTC.

This chain connects TRBV7-2 to TRBJ2-7, with D hard to call. The CDR3 loop spans 13 amino acids. Per germline, CDR1 SGHTA and CDR2 FQGNSA. Deletions cut 5 bases from V and 4 bases from J, with 12 bases between. CDR3 protein: CASSPLDEYEQYF. The CDR3 DNA sequence: TGTGCCAGCAGCCCTCTCGACGAGTACGAGCAGTACTTC.

The J gene is TRBJ2-7, the V gene TRBV7-2; the D is unclear. Trimming took 1 base from V and 10 from J, leaving 11 bases between them. CDR1 SGHTA and CDR2 FQGNSA come from the germline V gene. There are 12 residues in the CDR3. The CDR3 nucleotides are TGTGCCAGCAGCTTAGATGCGATACTACAGTACTTC. It is translated as CASSLDAILQYF.

This clonotype was found once. This chain links TRBV25-1 with TRBJ1-2; D might be TRBD1 (6 bases). The CDR3 is 13 residues long. Looked up from germline, CDR1 is MGHDK and CDR2 is SYGVNS. The ends were cut back, 3 bases at V and 6 bases at J, with 11 bases in the middle. The CDR3 nucleotides are TGTGCCAGCAGTGAGTACAGGGCGGATGGCTACACCTTC. Its translation: CASSEYRADGYTF.

The chain is built from TRBV5-1 and TRBJ2-7; D may correspond to TRBD1 or TRBD2 (5 bases each). V was trimmed by 4 bases and J by 4 bases, leaving 15 bases between them. The length of the CDR3 is 14 residues. The germline gives CDR1 SGHRS, CDR2 YFSETQ. CDR3: CASSRNWGSYEQYF. CDR3 in DNA: TGCGCCAGCAGCCGCAATTGGGGGTCGTACGAGCAGTACTTC.

For the CDR3, the DNA is TGTGCCACCAGCAGAGGGGAGCTTCCTGGCTACACCTTC. Residues: CATSRGELPGYTF. The chain has TRBV15 and TRBJ1-2, with D unclear. CDR1 and CDR2 from the germline V gene are LNHNV and YYDKDF (reference sequence). Deletions cut 1 base from V and 7 bases from J, with 10 bases between. There are 13 residues in the CDR3.

The CDR3 DNA reads as TGTGCCAGCAGCACAGGACAGGGGGCCCACACTGAAGCTTTCTTT. Translating gives CASSTGQGAHTEAFF. The chain uses TRBV7-6 and TRBJ1-1, with TRBD1 matching over 11 bases. Germline lookup yields CDR1 SGHVS and CDR2 FNYEAQ. The V gene end was trimmed by 5 bases and the J gene end by 3 bases; junction bases not matched to a gene: 5. The CDR3 consists of 15 residues.

The chain is built from TRBV7-9 and TRBJ2-7, with D perhaps given as TRBD1 or TRBD2 (6 bases each). In germline, CDR1 is SEHNR, CDR2 FQNEAQ (reference sequence). V lost 5 bases and J 3 bases, leaving 14 bases between the germline ends. This CDR3 spans 14 amino acids. In DNA form, the CDR3 reads TGTGCCAGCAGCCCTGAGGGGGGTGTCTACGAGCAGTACTTC. Translation: CASSPEGGVYEQYF.

The chain carries TRBV2 and TRBJ2-6, with 8 nucleotides matching TRBD1. V was pared by 6 bases and J by 2 bases, with 3 bases of the junction left unmatched. Germline values: CDR1 SNHLY, CDR2 FYNNEI. This CDR3 is 15 amino acids long. CDR3 amino acids: CASRDRVAGANVLTF. DNA for the CDR3: TGTGCCAGCAGGGACAGGGTAGCTGGGGCCAACGTCCTGACTTTC.